This T cell receptor (beta chain) was recorded in a study of T cells in Graves' hyperthyroidism and ophthalmopathy. The length of the CDR3 is 14 residues. Trimming took off 1 base at V and 5 bases at J, with 10 bases between the two ends. Germline assignment: CDR1 SGHRS and CDR2 YFSETQ. This clonotype occurred many times. Researchers took RNA transcripts and amplified the TCR beta CDR3 regions from them. Using the HTBI primer set, a first-round RT-PCR was run on the TCR CDR3. A single record per CDR3 protein comes from TCRdb applying MiXCR to the multiplex PCR reads. The table lists a few hundred thousand distinct CDR3 sequences, around 18% of them singletons.

Material: blood. This sequence was found in a man aged 35-49 years with Graves' hyperthyroidism. The chain couples TRBV5-1 to TRBJ2-1, with D tentatively TRBD2 (6 bases). CDR3 sequence reads: CASSLNSGDNEQFF. CDR3 coding DNA: TGCGCCAGCAGCTTGAATAGCGGAGACAATGAGCAGTTCTTC. Combining the CDR3 with reference TRBV5-1 and TRBJ2-1 gives the whole variable domain KAGVTQTPRYLIKTRGQQVTLSCSPISGHRSVSWYQQTPGQGLQFLFEYFSETQRNKGNFPGRFSGRQFSNSRSEMNVSTLELGDSALYLCASSLNSGDNEQFFGPGTRLTVL.